These T cell receptor beta chains were read from a single sample in a study of T cell responses to AZD1222 COVID-19 vaccine. Profiled with immunoSEQ multiplex PCR; TCRdb holds only in-frame clones, not every one. The sample includes tens of thousands of clones, about 86% of them seen just once. The source was peripheral blood, collected on day 0 of AZD1222 vaccination. These receptors were obtained from an adult in good health. Both conserved end residues are part of each CDR3. Each record gives: clone size, J gene, V gene, D gene, CDR3 protein, CDR3 DNA. A D gene is named only where the DNA matches it firmly. Clone sizes are given selectively: once, few, many, or a class where the clone is expanded.

>NA|TRBJ2-1|TRBV28|TRBD1
CASSPGQGRSGQFF
TGTGCCAGCAGTCCGGGACAGGGTCGGAGTGGGCAGTTCTTC
>NA|TRBJ2-2|TRBV18|NA
CASSPSVPTGELFF
TGTGCCAGCTCACCAAGCGTCCCTACCGGGGAGCTGTTTTTT
>NA|TRBJ2-3|TRBV5-1|NA
CASSLASYTDTQYF
TGCGCCAGCAGCTTGGCGTCTTACACAGATACGCAGTATTTT
>NA|TRBJ2-1|TRBV2|NA
CASSEALGGPTFNEQFF
TGTGCCAGCAGTGAAGCGCTTGGGGGACCCACTTTCAATGAGCAGTTCTTC
>NA|TRBJ2-2|TRBV24-1|TRBD1
CATSDPGTGGPGELFF
TGTGCCACCAGTGATCCCGGGACAGGGGGGCCCGGGGAGCTGTTTTTT
>NA|TRBJ2-5|TRBV7-8|TRBD2
CASSFLHSGRRKETQYF
TGTGCCAGCAGCTTCCTCCATAGCGGGAGACGGAAAGAGACCCAGTACTTC
>NA|TRBJ2-7|TRBV6-5|NA
CASSRQGRGGEQYF
TGTGCCAGCAGTAGACAGGGTCGTGGGGGGGAGCAGTACTTC
>once|TRBJ1-3|TRBV7-2|NA
CASSLAGSGNTIYF
TGTGCCAGCAGCTTAGCGGGTTCTGGAAACACCATATATTTT
>NA|TRBJ1-2|TRBV28|NA
CASSLGNYGYTF
TGTGCCAGCAGTTTAGGGAACTATGGCTACACCTTC
>NA|TRBJ2-7|TRBV7-2|NA
CASSFVGGAAYEQYF
TGTGCCAGCAGCTTTGTTGGAGGGGCAGCCTACGAGCAGTACTTC
>NA|TRBJ1-5|TRBV4-3|TRBD1
CASSQDLIQGAFCQPQHF
TGCGCCAGCAGCCAGGACCTTATACAGGGGGCTTTCTGTCAGCCCCAGCATTTT
>NA|TRBJ2-7|TRBV4-3|NA
CASSQDLTYEQYF
TGCGCCAGCAGCCAAGATTTAACCTACGAGCAGTACTTC
>NA|TRBJ1-2|TRBV7-2|NA
CASSLWAFEPQGYTF
TGTGCCAGCAGCTTATGGGCATTTGAGCCTCAGGGCTACACCTTC
>NA|TRBJ1-1|TRBV19|TRBD1
CASRKTDRGFTEAFF
TGTGCCAGTCGCAAGACGGACAGGGGGTTCACTGAAGCTTTCTTT
>NA|TRBJ1-1|TRBV6-1|NA
CASSEGFEDTEAFF
TGTGCCAGCAGTGAAGGGTTTGAGGACACTGAAGCTTTCTTT
>NA|TRBJ1-4|TRBV19|NA
CATFPRGDPWTNEKLFF
TGTGCCACATTTCCAAGGGGGGACCCCTGGACTAATGAAAAACTGTTTTTT
>NA|TRBJ2-2|TRBV5-4|NA
CASSSGQGASIGELFF
NA
>NA|TRBJ1-1|TRBV7-8|NA
CASSLANRGSTEAFF
TGTGCCAGCAGCTTAGCGAATAGGGGAAGCACTGAAGCTTTCTTT
>NA|TRBJ2-7|TRBV3-1/TRBV3-2|NA
CASSPQPASTAVQYF
TGTGCCAGCAGCCCACAGCCCGCCAGTACCGCCGTGCAGTACTTC
>NA|TRBJ1-1|TRBV5-5|NA
CASSAGVRDHTEAFF
TGTGCCAGCAGCGCAGGGGTTCGGGATCACACTGAAGCTTTCTTT
>NA|TRBJ1-1|TRBV28|NA
CASTNRQLTEAFF
TGTGCCAGCACTAACAGACAGCTCACTGAAGCTTTCTTT
>once|TRBJ1-4|TRBV7-6|NA
CASSLRGGLTNEKLFF
TGTGCCAGCAGCTTAAGGGGGGGGCTAACTAATGAAAAACTGTTTTTT
>few|TRBJ2-1|TRBV11-1|NA
CASSLREDRLDEQFF
TGTGCCAGCAGCTTGAGGGAGGACCGTTTGGATGAGCAGTTCTTC
>NA|TRBJ2-5|TRBV28|NA
CASSLFEAQYF
TGTGCCAGCAGTTTATTTGAGGCCCAGTACTTC
>many|TRBJ2-7|TRBV30|NA
CAWCWGAGDEQYF
TGTGCCTGGTGTTGGGGTGCTGGGGACGAGCAGTACTTC
>NA|TRBJ1-2|TRBV12-3/TRBV12-4|NA
CASSSQTDGYTF
TGTGCCAGCAGCTCACAGACGGATGGCTACACCTTC
>NA|TRBJ1-1|TRBV11-1|NA
CASSLSLGRDNTEAFF
TGTGCCAGCAGCTTAAGTCTTGGCAGGGATAACACTGAAGCTTTCTTT
>NA|TRBJ2-7|TRBV4-2|TRBD2
CASSQGLADPYEQYF
TGTGCCAGCAGCCAAGGACTAGCGGATCCCTACGAGCAGTACTTC
>NA|TRBJ1-1|TRBV6-5|TRBD1
CASVDRVATEAFF
TGTGCCAGCGTGGACAGGGTGGCAACTGAAGCTTTCTTT
>NA|TRBJ2-7|TRBV28|TRBD2
CASSLGLAATYEQYF
TGTGCCAGCAGTTTGGGTCTAGCGGCCACCTACGAGCAGTACTTC
>NA|TRBJ1-2|TRBV6-5|NA
CASSYTGYYGYTF
TGTGCCAGCAGTTACACAGGATACTATGGCTACACCTTC
>once|TRBJ2-1|TRBV29-1|TRBD1
CSVGTASDEQFF
TGCAGCGTCGGGACAGCCTCGGATGAGCAGTTCTTC
>NA|TRBJ2-1|TRBV6-2/TRBV6-3|NA
CASSQPGTAINEQFF
TGTGCCAGCAGTCAACCCGGGACGGCAATCAATGAGCAGTTCTTC
>NA|TRBJ1-5|TRBV28|TRBD1
CASSLAVGQGGQPQHF
TGTGCCAGCAGTTTAGCGGTTGGACAGGGGGGTCAGCCCCAGCATTTT
>NA|TRBJ1-1|TRBV11-1|NA
CASSLGQGGTEAFF
TGTGCCAGCAGCTTAGGTCAGGGAGGCACTGAAGCTTTCTTT
>once|TRBJ2-1|TRBV18|NA
CASSPVRYNEQFF
TGTGCCAGCTCACCAGTCCGCTACAATGAGCAGTTCTTC
>NA|TRBJ2-7|TRBV10-3|NA
CAISESNGNSYEQYF
TGTGCCATCAGTGAGTCGAATGGTAACTCCTACGAGCAGTACTTC
>NA|TRBJ2-7|TRBV6-5|NA
CASSPRLVYEQYF
TGTGCCAGCAGTCCCCGACTAGTCTACGAGCAGTACTTC
>once|TRBJ2-7|TRBV6-5|TRBD1
CASSRTPGQGNEQYF
TGTGCCAGCAGTCGAACCCCGGGACAGGGGAACGAGCAGTACTTC
>NA|TRBJ1-1|TRBV14|NA
CASSRAPPALGRGVMNTEAFF
TGTGCCAGCAGCCGGGCCCCTCCCGCCTTGGGCAGGGGAGTAATGAACACTGAAGCTTTCTTT
>NA|TRBJ1-1|TRBV10-3|NA
CAISPFGRTHRYLTEAFF
TGTGCCATCAGCCCATTTGGACGGACCCACCGTTATTTGACTGAAGCTTTCTTT
>NA|TRBJ1-2|TRBV30|TRBD1
CAWSRDSFRTYGYTF
TGTGCCTGGAGCCGGGACAGTTTTCGAACGTATGGCTACACCTTC
>NA|TRBJ2-5|TRBV6-5|NA
CASGGRRIQETQYF
TGTGCCAGCGGCGGGCGGCGGATCCAAGAGACCCAGTACTTC
>few|TRBJ1-6|TRBV6-5|NA
CASRPGLSYNSPLHF
TGTGCCAGCAGACCCGGACTATCCTATAATTCACCCCTCCACTTT
>once|TRBJ1-3|TRBV5-1|TRBD1
CASSEGTDGNTIYF
TGCGCCAGCAGCGAAGGGACAGATGGAAACACCATATATTTT
>NA|TRBJ1-2|TRBV7-8|TRBD1
CASSPGGVSNYGYTF
TGTGCCAGCAGCCCAGGGGGAGTCTCTAACTATGGCTACACCTTC
>NA|TRBJ2-7|TRBV7-9|TRBD1
CASSRDRPYEQYF
TGTGCCAGCAGCCGGGACAGGCCCTACGAGCAGTACTTC
>NA|TRBJ2-2|TRBV11-2|TRBD1
CASSTQGALAGELFF
TGTGCCAGCAGTACACAGGGGGCGCTGGCCGGGGAGCTGTTTTTT
>NA|TRBJ1-2|TRBV19|NA
CASNVAGTIYGYTF
TGTGCCAGTAATGTAGCAGGGACGATCTATGGCTACACCTTC
>NA|TRBJ2-7|TRBV5-8|NA
CASSSRRHYEQYF
TGTGCCAGCAGCTCGCGGAGACACTACGAGCAGTACTTC
>NA|TRBJ1-2|TRBV7-9|NA
CASSLGQIGYTF
TGTGCCAGCAGCTTAGGACAGATTGGCTACACCTTC
>NA|TRBJ1-1|TRBV19|NA
CASSRNWGNTEAFF
TGTGCCAGTAGTCGAAATTGGGGGAACACTGAAGCTTTCTTT